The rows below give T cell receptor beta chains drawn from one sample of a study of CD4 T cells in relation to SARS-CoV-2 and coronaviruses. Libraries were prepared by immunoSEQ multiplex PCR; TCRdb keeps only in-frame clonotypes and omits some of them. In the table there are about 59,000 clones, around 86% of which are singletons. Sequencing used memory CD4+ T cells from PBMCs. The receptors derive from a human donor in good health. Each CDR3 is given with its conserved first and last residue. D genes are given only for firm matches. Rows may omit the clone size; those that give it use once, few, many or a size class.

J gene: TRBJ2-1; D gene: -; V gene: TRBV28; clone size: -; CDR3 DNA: TGTGCCAGCATGGTGGGGCCCCGGGGCTCCTACAATGAGCAGTTCTTC; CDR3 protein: CASMVGPRGSYNEQFF
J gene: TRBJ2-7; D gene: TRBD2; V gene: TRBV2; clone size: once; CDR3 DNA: TGTGCCACCAAAAAAGGGCTAGCGGGCTACGAGCAGTACTTC; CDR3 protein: CATKKGLAGYEQYF
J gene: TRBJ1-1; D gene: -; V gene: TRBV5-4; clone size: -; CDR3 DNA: TGTGCCAGCAGCTTGGGACGGCAAGTGGGTGAAGCTTTCTTT; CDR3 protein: CASSLGRQVGEAFF
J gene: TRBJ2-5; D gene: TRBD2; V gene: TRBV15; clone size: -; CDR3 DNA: TGTGCCACCAGCAGAGAGGTCGGGAGGGCCTTTGAGACCCAGTACTTC; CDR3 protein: CATSREVGRAFETQYF
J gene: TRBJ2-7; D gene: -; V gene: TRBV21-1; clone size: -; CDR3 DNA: TGTGCCAGCAGCCGACCGGGACAGGGGAACGAGCAGTACTTC; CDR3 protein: CASSRPGQGNEQYF
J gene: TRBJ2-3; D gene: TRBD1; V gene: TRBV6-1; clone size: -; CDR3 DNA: TGTGCCAGCAGTGATGAGTCAGGGGGCGTATATGACACAGATACGCAGTATTTT; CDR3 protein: CASSDESGGVYDTDTQYF
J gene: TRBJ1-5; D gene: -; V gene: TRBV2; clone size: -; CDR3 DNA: TGTGCCAGCAGTGGGGGGGTTCAGCCCCAGCATTTT; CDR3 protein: CASSGGVQPQHF
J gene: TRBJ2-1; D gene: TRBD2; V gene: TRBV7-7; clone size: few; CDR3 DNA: TGTGCCAGCAGCCTTTTAGCGGGCCACAATGAGCAGTTCTTC; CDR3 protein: CASSLLAGHNEQFF
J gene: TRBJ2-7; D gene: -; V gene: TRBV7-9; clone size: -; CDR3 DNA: TGTGCCAGCAGACACCAGAAATACTACGAGCAGTACTTC; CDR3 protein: CASRHQKYYEQYF
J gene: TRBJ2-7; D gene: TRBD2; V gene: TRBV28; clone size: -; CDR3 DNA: TGTGCCAGCAGTCCCAGGACTAGCGGGAGCCGATACGAGCAGTACTTC; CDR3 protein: CASSPRTSGSRYEQYF
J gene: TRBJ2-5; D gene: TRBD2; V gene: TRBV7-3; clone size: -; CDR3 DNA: TGTGCCAGCAGCTTAATTGATACATCACTAGCGGGAGTCTCCCAAGAGACCCAGTACTTC; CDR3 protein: CASSLIDTSLAGVSQETQYF
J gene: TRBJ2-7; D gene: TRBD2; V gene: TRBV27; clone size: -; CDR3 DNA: TGTGCCAGCAGTTTATACGGGACTAGCGCCGACGAGCAGTACTTC; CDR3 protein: CASSLYGTSADEQYF
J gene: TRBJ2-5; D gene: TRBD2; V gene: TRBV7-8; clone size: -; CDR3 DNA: TGTGCCAGCAGCTTACAACAGGGAGTTGGGAGGCGGGAGGGAGAGACCCAGTACTTC; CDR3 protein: CASSLQQGVGRREGETQYF
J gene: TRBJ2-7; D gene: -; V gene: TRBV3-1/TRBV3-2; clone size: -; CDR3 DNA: TGTGCCAGCAGCCGCAGAGATTCCTACGAGCAGTACTTC; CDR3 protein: CASSRRDSYEQYF
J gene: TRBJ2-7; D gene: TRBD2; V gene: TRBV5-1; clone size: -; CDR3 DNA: TGCGCCAGCAGCTTGTTTACTTTCGGAGCGGGAGGGCCCTACGAGCAGTACTTC; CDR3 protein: CASSLFTFGAGGPYEQYF
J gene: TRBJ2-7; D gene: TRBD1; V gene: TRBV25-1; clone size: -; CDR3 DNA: TGTGCCAGCAGCCCCGACAGGGGGCTGGGCGAGCAGTACTTC; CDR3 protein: CASSPDRGLGEQYF
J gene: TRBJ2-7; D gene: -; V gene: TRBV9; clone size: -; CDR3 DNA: TGTGCCAGCAGCGTAGCGCCGGACACCTACTACGAGCAGTACTTC; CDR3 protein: CASSVAPDTYYEQYF
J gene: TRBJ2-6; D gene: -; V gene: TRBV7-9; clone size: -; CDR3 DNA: TGTGCCAGCAGCTTAGAGGGCTCTGGGGCCAACGTCCTGACTTTC; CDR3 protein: CASSLEGSGANVLTF
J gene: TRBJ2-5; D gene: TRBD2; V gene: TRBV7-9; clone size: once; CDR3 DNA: TGTGCCAGCAGCTTAGCTAGCGGGAGAGAAGAGACCCAGTACTTC; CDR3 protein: CASSLASGREETQYF
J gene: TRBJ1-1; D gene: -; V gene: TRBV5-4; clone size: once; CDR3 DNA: TGTGCCAGCAGCTCCGGGGGCAGGGCGAACACTGAAGCTTTCTTT; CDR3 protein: CASSSGGRANTEAFF
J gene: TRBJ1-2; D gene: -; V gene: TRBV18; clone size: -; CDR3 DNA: TGTGCCAGCTCACCAGCCGGGGACAACTATGGCTACACCTTC; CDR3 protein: CASSPAGDNYGYTF
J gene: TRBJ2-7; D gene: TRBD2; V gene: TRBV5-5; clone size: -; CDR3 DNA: TGTGCCAGCAGCGAGCCGGGACTAGCCACCTACGAGCAGTACTTC; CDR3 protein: CASSEPGLATYEQYF
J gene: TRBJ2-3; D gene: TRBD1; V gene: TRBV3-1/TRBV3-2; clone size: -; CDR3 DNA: TGTGCCAGCAGTCAAGGGACAGCGACACCAGATACGCAGTATTTT; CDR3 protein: CASSQGTATPDTQYF
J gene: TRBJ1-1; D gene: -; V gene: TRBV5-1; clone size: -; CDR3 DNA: TGCGCCAGCAGCTTGGCCGGGGGGTGGGCTTTCTTT; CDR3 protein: CASSLAGGWAFF
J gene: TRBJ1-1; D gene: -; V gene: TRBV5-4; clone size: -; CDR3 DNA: TGTGCCAGCAGCTTGTACGCCGGACCCATGGGTGAAGCTTTCTTT; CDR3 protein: CASSLYAGPMGEAFF
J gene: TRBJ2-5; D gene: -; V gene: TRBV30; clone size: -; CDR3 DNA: TGTGCCTGGAGTGTAGGCGGAAAAGAGACCCAGTACTTC; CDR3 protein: CAWSVGGKETQYF
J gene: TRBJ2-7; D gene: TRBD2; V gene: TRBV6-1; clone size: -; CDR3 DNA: TGTGCCAGCCATCCTAGCGGGAGTTCCCACGAGCAGTACTTC; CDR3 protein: CASHPSGSSHEQYF
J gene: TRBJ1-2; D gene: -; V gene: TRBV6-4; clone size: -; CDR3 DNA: TGTGCCAGCAGTGATCAGGCCCGTCCAAGTGGCTACACCTTC; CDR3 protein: CASSDQARPSGYTF
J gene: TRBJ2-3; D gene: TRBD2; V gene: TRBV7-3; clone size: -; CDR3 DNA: TGTGCCAGCAGCTATCAAGCGGGGGGCACAGATACGCAGTATTTT; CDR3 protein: CASSYQAGGTDTQYF
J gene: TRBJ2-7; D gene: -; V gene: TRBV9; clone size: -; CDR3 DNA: TGTGCCAGCAGCGTAGGGACTGAACCTACCTACGAGCAGTACTTC; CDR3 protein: CASSVGTEPTYEQYF
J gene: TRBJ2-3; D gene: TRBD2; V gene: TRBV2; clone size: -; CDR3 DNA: TGTGCCAGCAGTGAACGGGGACTAGCCGTACCCGATACGCAGTATTTT; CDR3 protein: CASSERGLAVPDTQYF
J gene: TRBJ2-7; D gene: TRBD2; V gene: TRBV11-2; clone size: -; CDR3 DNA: TGTGCCAGCAGCTTAGATAGGCCTAGCGGGAGGCACGAGCAGTACTTC; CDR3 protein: CASSLDRPSGRHEQYF
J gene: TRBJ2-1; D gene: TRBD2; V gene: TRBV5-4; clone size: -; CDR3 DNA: TGTGCCAGCAACACAGCGGGAGTGGGAAATGAGCAGTTCTTC; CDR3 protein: CASNTAGVGNEQFF
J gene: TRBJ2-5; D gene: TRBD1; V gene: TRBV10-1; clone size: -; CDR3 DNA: TGCGCCAGCAGTGAGTCAGGGGCAGGGGGCCGACAAGAGACCCAGTACTTC; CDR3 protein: CASSESGAGGRQETQYF
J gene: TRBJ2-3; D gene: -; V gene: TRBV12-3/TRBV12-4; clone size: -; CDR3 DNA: TGTGCCAGCAGTTTAAAGGTGGGACCTACGCAGTATTTT; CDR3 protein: CASSLKVGPTQYF
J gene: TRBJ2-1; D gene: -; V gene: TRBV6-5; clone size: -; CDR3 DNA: TGTGCCAGCAGTTACTCACAGGTAAACAATGAGCAGTTCTTC; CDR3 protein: CASSYSQVNNEQFF
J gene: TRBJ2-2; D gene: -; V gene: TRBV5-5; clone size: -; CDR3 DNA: TGTGCCAGCATCCGGAGGGTAGACTTGAACGCCGGGGAGCTGTTTTTT; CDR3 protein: CASIRRVDLNAGELFF
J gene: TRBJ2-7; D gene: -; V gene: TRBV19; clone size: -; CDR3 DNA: TGTGCCAGTAGCCTCGAGCGGTCCTACGAGCAGTACTTC; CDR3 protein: CASSLERSYEQYF
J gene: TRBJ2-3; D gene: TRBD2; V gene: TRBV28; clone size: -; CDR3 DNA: TGTGCCAGCAGGTTAGCGGGAGGGGCGTCGGATACGCAGTATTTT; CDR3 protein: CASRLAGGASDTQYF
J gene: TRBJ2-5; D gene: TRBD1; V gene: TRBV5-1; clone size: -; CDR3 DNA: TGCGCCAGCAGCTTGGCGACAGGGGGCAGGGAGACCCAGTACTTC; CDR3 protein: CASSLATGGRETQYF
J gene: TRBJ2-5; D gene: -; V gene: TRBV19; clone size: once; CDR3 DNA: TGTGCCGCATCCGCCCGGGGCAGCACACAAGAGACCCAGTACTTC; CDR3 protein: CAASARGSTQETQYF
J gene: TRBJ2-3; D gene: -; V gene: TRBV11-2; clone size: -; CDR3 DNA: TGTGCCAGCAGCCAAGGGGGTTTCACAGATACGCAGTATTTT; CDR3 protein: CASSQGGFTDTQYF
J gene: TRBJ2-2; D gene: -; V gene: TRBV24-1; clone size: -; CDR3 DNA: TGTGCCACCAAGGGGACGACGAACACCGGGGAGCTGTTTTTT; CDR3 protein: CATKGTTNTGELFF
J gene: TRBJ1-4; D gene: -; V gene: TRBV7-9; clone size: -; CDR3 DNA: TGTGCCAGTAGTCGGGTAAATGAAAAACTGTTTTTT; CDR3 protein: CASSRVNEKLFF
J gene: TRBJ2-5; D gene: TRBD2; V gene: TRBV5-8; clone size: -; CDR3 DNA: TGTGCCAGCAGCCCAGACGGGGGGTCAGAGACCCAGTACTTC; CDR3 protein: CASSPDGGSETQYF